These 19 T cell receptor beta chains were all obtained from the same sample, sequenced in a study of cytomegalovirus exposure and HLA in healthy donors. It was with 60 Vbeta and 13 Jbeta primers that the PCR ran. Some clones are missing from TCRdb's copy, which holds only in-frame ones; the method was immunoSEQ multiplex PCR. The table shows about 160,000 clones, with around 80% occurring only once. The specimen sequenced was PBMCs. These receptors all come from a female donor in good health and CMV-seronegative.

There are a few counts of this clone. CDR3: CASSETRDTEAFF. Written as DNA, the CDR3 is TGTGCCAGCAGTGAGACTAGGGACACTGAAGCTTTCTTT. V is TRBV6-1 and J is TRBJ1-1; no clear D. The CDR3 totals 13 residues. Germline CDR1 is MNHNS and CDR2 is SASEGT. V lost 3 bases to trimming and J lost 3 bases, with 8 bases between them.

The chain couples TRBV28 to TRBJ1-3; D is perhaps TRBD1 (6 bases). This CDR3 is 18 amino acids long. Deletions cut 3 bases from V and 0 bases from J, with 18 bases between. Germline V lookup: CDR1 MDHEN, CDR2 SYDVKM. The CDR3 DNA sequence: TGTGCCAGCAGTTTCCTCCACCTGGCAGGGGCCTCTGGAAACACCATATATTTT. Encoded protein: CASSFLHLAGASGNTIYF.

The chain links TRBV5-4 to TRBJ2-2; TRBD2 matches 9 bases. Germline V CDR1 and CDR2: SGHNT, YYREEE (reference sequence). The junction had 5 bases not matched to a gene; V was cut back by 2 bases and J by 6 bases. The CDR3 is made up of 15 amino acids. For the CDR3, the DNA is TGTGCCAGCAGCTTATTAGCGGGGGATCCCGGGGAGCTGTTTTTT. Its protein is CASSLLAGDPGELFF. The full variable domain, rest sourced from reference TRBV5-4 and TRBJ2-2, is ETGVTQSPTHLIKTRGQQVTLRCSSQSGHNTVSWYQQALGQGPQFIFQYYREEENGRGNFPPRFSGLQFPNYSSELNVNALELDDSALYLCASSLLAGDPGELFFGEGSRLTVL.

This clone was seen a handful of times. The V call is TRBV7-9, the J call TRBJ2-1; 15 nucleotides line up with TRBD2. J lost 6 bases, V lost 5 bases, and 14 bases had no gene match. In germline, CDR1 is SEHNR, CDR2 FQNEAQ (reference sequence). The CDR3 has 19 amino acids. The CDR3 coding sequence is TGTGCCAGCAGCACGAGGAGTCGGACTAGCGGGAGGGCGGCCAATGAGCAGTTCTTC. It codes for CASSTRSRTSGRAANEQFF.

This clone appeared a few times. The rearrangement joins TRBV9 to TRBJ2-7; possibly TRBD2 for D (6 bases). The CDR3 loop spans 16 amino acids. Germline V gives CDR1 SGDLS, CDR2 YYNGEE. V lost 4 bases, J lost 5 bases, and 22 bases lay in between. The CDR3 DNA is TGTGCCAGCAGCCCTTTTGAGACTAGTTTCGGCGACGAGCAGTACTTC. Encoded protein: CASSPFETSFGDEQYF.

V is TRBV19 and J is TRBJ1-4; no clear D gene. Deletions cut 3 bases from V and 10 bases from J, with 15 bases between. Germline V lookup: CDR1 LNHDA, CDR2 SQIVND (reference sequence). The CDR3 has 14 residues. The CDR3 loop reads CASSIPRSEGKLFF. The CDR3, as DNA: TGTGCCAGTAGTATCCCTAGGTCGGAGGGAAAACTGTTTTTT.

This chain uses TRBV2 with TRBJ1-1, with D hard to call. CDR3 length: 14 amino acids. The germline V gene encodes CDR1 SNHLY and CDR2 FYNNEI. Trimming removed 3 bases from V and 0 bases from J, with 8 bases in between. CDR3 DNA: TGTGCCAGCAGTGACCCGCACATGAACACTGAAGCTTTCTTT. Protein product: CASSDPHMNTEAFF. Using reference TRBV2 and TRBJ1-1 for the parts outside the CDR3, the full variable domain is EPEVTQTPSHQVTQMGQEVILRCVPISNHLYFYWYRQILGQKVEFLVSFYNNEISEKSEIFDDQFSVERPDGSNFTLKIRSTKLEDSAMYFCASSDPHMNTEAFFGQGTRLTVV.

This clone was seen just once. The rearrangement uses TRBV11-3 and TRBJ1-4; no clear D. The CDR3 covers 13 residues. V gave up 5 bases and J gave up 10 bases, with 14 bases separating them. Germline CDR1 reads SGHNT; CDR2 reads YENEEA. The CDR3 nucleotides read TGTGCCAGCAGCCCGGGAACCCGGGGAAAACTGTTTTTT. Translation: CASSPGTRGKLFF.

This clone was observed a handful of times. The rearrangement links TRBV7-2 to TRBJ2-3; TRBD2 matches at 7 bases. The CDR3 covers 16 residues. V shed 0 bases and J 4 bases; nucleotides not matched to a gene: 7. The germline V gene has CDR1 SGHTA and CDR2 FQGNSA. This CDR3 is CASSLAQASGSDTQYF. Written as DNA, the CDR3 is TGTGCCAGCAGCTTAGCTCAAGCTAGCGGCTCAGATACGCAGTATTTT.

The chain links TRBV2 to TRBJ2-2, with D unclear. Trimming shortened V by 9 bases and J by 6 bases, and 8 bases separated the two germline ends. The CDR3 covers 11 residues. Germline V gene sequence: CDR1 SNHLY, CDR2 FYNNEI. The CDR3 coding sequence is TGTGCCAGTAAAGAGGCCGGGGAGCTGTTTTTT. As protein: CASKEAGELFF. The whole variable domain, remainder taken from reference TRBV2 and TRBJ2-2, is EPEVTQTPSHQVTQMGQEVILRCVPISNHLYFYWYRQILGQKVEFLVSFYNNEISEKSEIFDDQFSVERPDGSNFTLKIRSTKLEDSAMYFCASKEAGELFFGEGSRLTVL.

The count of this clone is one. The rearrangement links TRBV28 to TRBJ2-7; 10 nucleotides agree with TRBD2. The germline gives CDR1 MDHEN, CDR2 SYDVKM. The CDR3 totals 16 residues. J lost 3 bases, V lost 7 bases, and 12 bases had no gene match. The CDR3 coding sequence is TGTGCCAGCACTGTAGCGGGAGGACAACACCTCTACGAGCAGTACTTC. Amino acids: CASTVAGGQHLYEQYF. The complete variable domain, with remaining parts taken from reference TRBV28 and TRBJ2-7, reads DVKVTQSSRYLVKRTGEKVFLECVQDMDHENMFWYRQDPGLGLRLIYFSYDVKMKEKGDIPEGYSVSREKKERFSLILESASTNQTSMYLCASTVAGGQHLYEQYFGPGTRLTVT.

The chain uses TRBV18 and TRBJ2-1, with 14 positions matching TRBD2. This CDR3 has 16 amino acids. The ends lost 3 bases at V and 7 bases at J; junction bases unmatched: 5. Germline CDR1 KGHSH, CDR2 LQKENI. The CDR3 loop is CASSPGTSGSWNEQFF. The CDR3 DNA is TGTGCCAGCTCACCCGGGACTAGCGGGAGTTGGAATGAGCAGTTCTTC.

The chain couples TRBV4-3 to TRBJ1-4; 9 bases are a match to TRBD1. In germline, CDR1 is LGHNA, CDR2 YSLEER. This CDR3 is built from 15 residues. The V gene end was trimmed by 0 bases and the J gene end by 10 bases; junction bases not matched to a gene: 6. DNA for the CDR3: TGCGCCAGCAGCCAAGACTGGACAGGGGTTGGAAAACTGTTTTTT. It specifies CASSQDWTGVGKLFF.

This sequence joins TRBV7-9 and TRBJ2-7, with TRBD1 identical over 9 bases. Germline CDR1 is SEHNR and CDR2 is FQNEAQ (reference sequence). Trimming took 1 base from V and 4 from J; bases not matched to a gene: 2. CDR3 length equals 14 residues. CDR3 protein: CASSLGGQGYEQYF. CDR3 in DNA: TGTGCCAGCAGCTTAGGGGGACAGGGTTACGAGCAGTACTTC.

The chain is built from TRBV19 and TRBJ1-1; TRBD1 matches 8 bases. The V gene end was trimmed by 5 bases and the J gene end by 6 bases; junction bases not matched to a gene: 11. This CDR3 has 15 amino acids. Germline assignment: CDR1 LNHDA and CDR2 SQIVND (reference sequence). The CDR3 loop reads CASSLIRGREAEAFF. Written as DNA, the CDR3 is TGTGCCAGTAGTTTAATCAGGGGGCGCGAGGCTGAAGCTTTCTTT.

The chain employs TRBV7-9 and TRBJ2-7; 9 bases fit TRBD1. Germline V gives CDR1 SEHNR, CDR2 FQNEAQ (reference sequence). The CDR3 covers 16 residues. The CDR3 here is CATGRDRVLEGGEQYF. CDR3 bases: TGTGCTACGGGGAGGGACAGGGTCCTCGAGGGTGGCGAGCAGTACTTC.

The chain combines TRBV4-3 with TRBJ2-2; 10 bases line up with TRBD2. The trim removed 0 bases at V and 4 bases at J, leaving 11 bases unmatched. Germline V gene lookup returns CDR1 LGHNA and CDR2 YSLEER. CDR3 length: 19 amino acids. CDR3 amino acids: CASSQDWSSGSVGTGELFF. The CDR3 coding sequence is TGCGCCAGCAGCCAAGATTGGTCTAGCGGGAGTGTCGGCACCGGGGAGCTGTTTTTT.

This chain links TRBV2 with TRBJ1-2; no clear D gene. Germline CDR1 reads SNHLY; CDR2 reads FYNNEI. This CDR3 has 14 residues. Trimming cost V 8 bases and J 4 bases, with 17 bases left between them. The CDR3 nucleotides read TGTGCCAGCCAAGCGGAGGTCGCGGTCTATGGCTACACCTTC. This translates into CASQAEVAVYGYTF.

This sequence joins TRBV29-1 and TRBJ1-2; D is possibly TRBD1 (6 bases). This CDR3 has 12 amino acids. Germline V gene lookup returns CDR1 SQVTM and CDR2 ANQGSEA. V shed 5 bases and J shed 8 bases, with 15 bases lying between them. CDR3 amino acids: CSVRSGVEGYTF. The CDR3 DNA reads TGCAGCGTTAGATCAGGGGTAGAAGGCTACACCTTC.